The next 10 T cell receptor beta chains were all read from a single sample in a study of CDR3 diversity in severe acne. Each CDR3 protein is one row after TCRdb ran MiXCR on the PCR reads. Here the sample spans roughly 100,000 distinct CDR3 sequences, 45% to 60% being singletons. Sample: blood. These receptors came from a male donor with acne.

By sample share, this clonotype is medium-sized (0.01 to 0.1%). Mismatch with germline at one junction end may stem from a read error. The genes are TRBV7-2 and TRBJ2-2; possibly TRBD1 or TRBD2 for D (5 bases each). The CDR3 covers 14 residues. CDR1 is SGHTA and CDR2 is FQGNSA in the germline V gene. Here the CDR3 DNA reads TGTGCCAGCAGCCTAGCTAAGGGGACCGGGGAGCTGTTTTTT. Translation: CASSLAKGTGELFF. Using reference TRBV7-2 and TRBJ2-2 for the parts outside the CDR3, the full variable domain is GAGVSQSPSNKVTEKGKDVELRCDPISGHTALYWYRQSLGQGLEFLIYFQGNSAPDKSGLPSDRFSAERTGGSVSTLTIQRTQQEDSAVYLCASSLAKGTGELFFGEGSRLTVL.

This clonotype was detected ten times or more. This rearrangement joins TRBV12-3 or TRBV12-4 to TRBJ1-6, with D possibly TRBD1 on 5 matching bases. The CDR3 runs 14 residues. Deletions cut 3 bases from V and 10 bases from J, with 13 bases between. The DNA for the CDR3 is TGTGCCAGCAGTTTGCGGGGGATTGACTCACCCCTCCACTTT. Translating it yields CASSLRGIDSPLHF.

This clonotype was found many times. The rearrangement joins TRBV20-1 to TRBJ2-7; D uncertain. With 4 bases removed from V and 6 bases from J, the gap between germline ends came to 10 bases. The CDR3 totals 11 residues. The germline V gene has CDR1 DFQATT and CDR2 SNEGSKA (reference sequence). The CDR3 spells CSAILPPEQYF. The CDR3 DNA sequence: TGCAGTGCTATCCTTCCCCCCGAGCAGTACTTC.

The J gene is TRBJ2-1, the V gene TRBV20-1, with 10 bases lining up with TRBD2. Germline V CDR1 and CDR2: DFQATT, SNEGSKA (reference sequence). The CDR3 extends over 18 amino acids. J gave up 5 bases and V 0 bases, and 13 bases lay outside the gene matches. DNA for the CDR3: TGCAGTGCTAGAGATTCCCAAACTAGCGGGACCCTCGACAATGAGCAGTTCTTC. It yields the protein CSARDSQTSGTLDNEQFF.

In its sample, this clonotype was seen a few times. This rearrangement joins TRBV4-1 to TRBJ2-3; 11 bases line up with TRBD2. Germline V gene sequence: CDR1 MGHRA, CDR2 YSYEKL. The CDR3 loop spans 16 amino acids. V dropped 4 bases and J dropped 2; count of bases not matched to a gene: 5. CDR3 bases: TGCGCCAGCAGCCCGGGGACTAGCGGATTCACAGATACGCAGTATTTT. Translation gives CASSPGTSGFTDTQYF.

V gene TRBV6-2 or TRBV6-3 combines with J gene TRBJ1-2; TRBD1 is a possible D gene (5 bases). V lost 7 bases and J lost 3, with 12 bases in between. The CDR3 extends over 13 amino acids. Germline V gene lookup returns CDR1 MNHEY and CDR2 SVGEGT. The CDR3 sequence: CASTNTRDYGYTF. The CDR3 region has the DNA TGTGCCAGCACTAATACCAGGGACTATGGCTACACCTTC.

This clonotype was recorded a few times. The chain carries TRBV4-2 and TRBJ2-1, with a weak D call TRBD2 (5 bases). CDR1 and CDR2 from the germline V gene are LGHNA and YNFKEQ. Trimming left V 2 bases short and J 0 bases short, with 11 bases between. The CDR3 covers 16 residues. Here the CDR3 DNA reads TGTGCCAGCAGCCAACTAGCCCATTCCTCCTACAATGAGCAGTTCTTC. This codes for CASSQLAHSSYNEQFF.

Details on this clonotype: One end of the junction does not line up with germline, which may come from a read error. The genes are TRBV7-2 and TRBJ2-6, with 10 bases lining up with TRBD1. This CDR3 is 13 amino acids long. Germline V CDR1 and CDR2: SGHTA, FQGNSA. This chain's CDR3 is CASSTGQGNTEAF. Written as DNA, the CDR3 is TGTGCCAGCAGCACGGGACAGGGGAACACTGAAGCTTTC.

This clonotype was observed once. V usage is TRBV7-8 and J usage is TRBJ2-1; D might be TRBD1 (5 bases). Germline lookup yields CDR1 SGHVS and CDR2 FQNEAQ. Between the trimmed V and J ends, which lost 3 bases and 4 bases, there was a span of 10 bases. The CDR3 has 14 amino acids. CDR3 loop: CASSFPGLYNEQFF. The CDR3 region has the DNA TGTGCCAGCAGCTTCCCAGGGTTATACAATGAGCAGTTCTTC.

V and J are TRBV7-2 and TRBJ2-7; D may be TRBD2 (6 bases). CDR3 length: 13 residues. The V gene lost 6 bases and the J gene lost 6 bases, with 15 bases spanning the gap. Germline-derived CDR1 and CDR2 are SGHTA and FQGNSA. The DNA for the CDR3 is TGTGCCAGCAGTTTGGGGCCGGGAGTCGAGCAGTACTTC. Its translation: CASSLGPGVEQYF.